These 19 T cell receptor beta chains share one sample of origin, sequenced in a study of T cell responses to AZD1222 COVID-19 vaccine. Profiling relied on immunoSEQ multiplex PCR, and the TCRdb table lists in-frame clones only, not all of them. The sample yields 110,000 to 150,000 clones, 91% seen once. Specimen: peripheral blood, collected on day 0 of AZD1222 vaccination. The receptors were sampled from an adult in good health.

The chain links TRBV25-1 to TRBJ2-1, with D hard to call. Trimming removed 4 bases from V and 3 bases from J, with 4 bases in between. Germline loops: CDR1 MGHDK, CDR2 SYGVNS. This CDR3 has 12 amino acids. The CDR3 nucleotides read TGTGCCAGCAGTGCATACTACAATGAGCAGTTCTTC. This gives the protein CASSAYYNEQFF.

The chain couples TRBV21-1 to TRBJ1-2. TRBV21-1 is a recognized pseudogene. The CDR3 consists of 13 residues. CDR3 nucleotides: TGTGCCAGCGACTCGGGGGGGGCATATGGCTACACCTTC. Protein sequence: CASDSGGAYGYTF.

The chain recombines TRBV7-8 with TRBJ2-1, with D perhaps being TRBD1 or TRBD2 (7 bases each). CDR1 is SGHVS, CDR2 FQNEAQ, per germline. V dropped 5 bases and J dropped 4 bases, with 15 bases sitting between them. The CDR3 is 15 residues long. The CDR3 loop reads CASSPSQGGYNEQFF. In nucleotides, the CDR3 is TGTGCCAGCAGCCCCTCGCAGGGGGGGTACAATGAGCAGTTCTTC.

The V and J genes are TRBV21-1 and TRBJ1-2; TRBD1 was called by the table and not checked on the DNA. TRBV21-1 is a pseudogene locus. The CDR3 is 16 amino acids. The CDR3 loop is CASSKETTPTNYGYTF. CDR3 coding DNA: TGTGCCAGCAGCAAAGAAACAACACCAACTAACTATGGCTACACCTTC.

The chain joins TRBV6-5 to TRBJ2-2; 7 nucleotides agree with TRBD1. With V trimmed by 2 bases and J by 3 bases, 6 bases remained unmatched. The CDR3 is made up of 16 amino acids. CDR1 MNHEY and CDR2 SVGAGI come from the germline V gene. The CDR3 sequence: CASSYPDRVDTGELFF. Written as DNA, the CDR3 is TGTGCCAGCAGTTACCCTGACAGGGTCGACACCGGGGAGCTGTTTTTT.

The chain has TRBV4-2 and TRBJ1-1, with D possibly being TRBD1 (5 bases). Germline lookup yields CDR1 LGHNA and CDR2 YNFKEQ. The V and J ends lost 3 bases and 0 bases respectively, with 8 bases between them. The length of the CDR3 is 14 residues. Written as DNA, the CDR3 is TGTGCCAGCAGCCATAAACAGGTGAACACTGAAGCTTTCTTT. As protein: CASSHKQVNTEAFF.

The chain links TRBV19 to TRBJ2-2; TRBD1 might be the D (6 bases). The CDR3 has 14 residues. V shed 6 bases and J shed 1 base, with 9 bases lying between them. Germline CDR1 LNHDA, CDR2 SQIVND (reference sequence). The CDR3 spells CASSRDMNTGELFF. Here the CDR3 DNA reads TGTGCCAGTAGCAGGGACATGAACACCGGGGAGCTGTTTTTT.

The rearrangement uses TRBV12-5 and TRBJ2-7, with D possibly matching TRBD1 (6 bases). Trimming stripped 4 bases from V and 1 base from J, with 14 bases between. The CDR3 loop spans 15 amino acids. The germline V gene encodes CDR1 LGHNT and CDR2 FRNRAP. DNA of the CDR3: TGTGCTAGTGGTTACCCCCAGGGGAGTTCCTACGAGCAGTACTTC. This translates into CASGYPQGSSYEQYF. The whole variable domain, filled in from reference TRBV12-5 and TRBJ2-7, reads DARVTQTPRHKVTEMGQEVTMRCQPILGHNTVFWYRQTMMQGLELLAYFRNRAPLDDSGMPKDRFSAEMPDATLATLKIQPSEPRDSAVYFCASGYPQGSSYEQYFGPGTRLTVT.

V gene TRBV6-2 or TRBV6-3 combines with J gene TRBJ2-3; 12 bases are a match to TRBD2. This CDR3 has 18 residues. V shed 6 bases, J shed 3 bases, and the junction held 13 bases outside the gene matches. Germline-derived CDR1 and CDR2 are MNHEY and SVGEGT. The CDR3 DNA reads TGTGCCAGCAGCCAGACTAGCGGGAGTTGGGGGGAGACAGATACGCAGTATTTT. Amino acid sequence: CASSQTSGSWGETDTQYF.

The rearrangement uses TRBV6-5 and TRBJ1-4; D gene ambiguous. V lost 0 bases to trimming and J lost 4 bases, with 12 bases between them. CDR3 length: 16 residues. CDR1 is MNHEY, CDR2 SVGAGI, per germline. CDR3 nucleotides: TGTGCCAGCAGTTACTCGACGGGCAGCTATAATGAAAAACTGTTTTTT. It yields the protein CASSYSTGSYNEKLFF.

This chain's CDR3 is CSAILSETQYF. The CDR3 nucleotides are TGCAGTGCCATACTCTCGGAGACCCAGTACTTC. The gene calls are TRBV20-1 and TRBJ2-5; D ambiguous. This CDR3 spans 11 amino acids. Germline V lookup: CDR1 DFQATT, CDR2 SNEGSKA (reference sequence). Trimming pared 6 bases from V and 5 bases from J, leaving 10 bases between.

This chain links TRBV28 with TRBJ2-1; D ambiguous. CDR1 is MDHEN and CDR2 is SYDVKM in the germline V gene. The CDR3 has 14 residues. Trimming stripped 7 bases from V and 2 bases from J, with 12 bases between. DNA of the CDR3: TGTGCCAGCACCCAAGACCAGACCTACAATGAGCAGTTCTTC. Translation: CASTQDQTYNEQFF. Full variable domain (remainder filled in from reference TRBV28 and TRBJ2-1): DVKVTQSSRYLVKRTGEKVFLECVQDMDHENMFWYRQDPGLGLRLIYFSYDVKMKEKGDIPEGYSVSREKKERFSLILESASTNQTSMYLCASTQDQTYNEQFFGPGTRLTVL.

V usage is TRBV6-4 and J usage is TRBJ1-1; TRBD1 matches at 8 bases. The V segment lost 6 bases and the J segment 3 bases; nucleotides outside the gene matches: 6. The CDR3 is 14 residues long. CDR1 is MRHNA and CDR2 is SNTAGT in the germline V gene. CDR3 region: CASRPGGADTEAFF. Written as DNA, the CDR3 is TGTGCCAGCAGACCAGGGGGCGCAGACACTGAAGCTTTCTTT.

V and J are TRBV18 and TRBJ1-1; D remains ambiguous. The V end lost 3 bases, the J end lost 7 bases, and 9 bases lay between the germline ends. CDR1 is KGHSH and CDR2 is LQKENI in the germline V gene. The CDR3 has 12 residues. CDR3: CASSPGGGEAFF. CDR3 bases: TGTGCCAGCTCACCCGGAGGCGGTGAAGCTTTCTTT.

This chain uses TRBV2 with TRBJ1-2, with D hard to call. The CDR3 has 12 amino acids. V lost 8 bases, J lost 4 bases, and 11 bases lay in between. The germline CDR1 and CDR2 sequences are SNHLY and FYNNEI. CDR3 nucleotide sequence: TGTGCCAGCTTTGGGAGAACCTATGGCTACACCTTC. It yields the protein CASFGRTYGYTF.

V gene TRBV28 combines with J gene TRBJ1-2, with unresolved D. Germline V CDR1 and CDR2: MDHEN, SYDVKM. The CDR3 has 15 residues. The V and J ends lost 7 bases and 8 bases respectively, with 23 bases between them. The chain's CDR3 is CASIAPAMLTGGYTF. CDR3 nucleotide sequence: TGTGCCAGCATCGCCCCAGCTATGCTAACTGGCGGCTACACCTTC.

The chain is built from TRBV19 and TRBJ2-1, with D hard to call. This CDR3 comprises 13 residues. Germline loops: CDR1 LNHDA, CDR2 SQIVND (reference sequence). Between the trimmed V and J ends, which lost 10 bases and 10 bases, there was a span of 20 bases. The CDR3 DNA reads as TGTGCCACCTCGCAGGAGACCCCCGGGGAGCAGTTCTTC. It codes for CATSQETPGEQFF.

The gene calls are TRBV6-2 or TRBV6-3 and TRBJ2-3; perhaps TRBD2 as D (6 bases). V shed 5 bases and J shed 6 bases, with 15 bases lying between them. The CDR3 totals 14 residues. Germline CDR1 and CDR2: MNHEY and SVGEGT. This CDR3 reads CASSRALGGDTQYF. The DNA for the CDR3 is TGTGCCAGCAGTAGGGCTCTCGGAGGGGATACGCAGTATTTT.

The rearrangement uses TRBV11-2 and TRBJ1-3; 7 nucleotides agree with TRBD1. This CDR3 comprises 15 residues. The V segment lost 5 bases and the J segment 3 bases; nucleotides outside the gene matches: 7. Germline V lookup: CDR1 SGHAT, CDR2 FQNNGV. The CDR3 spells CASSEDRVYGNTIYF. The CDR3 DNA sequence: TGTGCCAGCAGCGAAGACAGGGTGTATGGAAACACCATATATTTT.